This T cell receptor (beta chain) is from a study of T cell repertoires in cytomegalovirus infection. About the study: The public TCR beta signatures pointed to both CMV infection and matching HLA type.

Each CDR3 protein gets one entry after TCRdb re-called the reads with MiXCR. In the table there are 250,000 to 300,000 distinct CDR3 sequences, about 18% of which are singletons. V was cut by 3 bases and J by 0 bases, with 11 bases left in between. The V gene's germline CDR1 is MGHDK and CDR2 SYGVNS. There are 16 residues in the CDR3. The rearrangement joins TRBV25-1 to TRBJ2-2; D is possibly TRBD2 (6 bases). The receptor was derived from a human donor in good health (CMV status not recorded). Some clones in this sample may be carry-over from other donors' samples. The sequencing input was CD8+ T cells from PBMCs. Here the CDR3 DNA reads TGTGCCAGCAGTGAGTTAGGAGGGCCGAACACCGGGGAGCTGTTTTTT. Protein product: CASSELGGPNTGELFF. Looking up the rest from reference TRBV25-1 and TRBJ2-2 gives the full variable domain: EADIYQTPRYLVIGTGKKITLECSQTMGHDKMYWYQQDPGMELHLIHYSYGVNSTEKGDLSSESTVSRIRTEHFPLTLESARPSHTSQYLCASSELGGPNTGELFFGEGSRLTVL.